The TCR beta chain under discussion was sequenced for a study of T cell responses to AZD1222 COVID-19 vaccine. CDR1 is SNHLY, CDR2 FYNNEI, per germline. This CDR3 has 11 amino acids. Trimming removed 6 bases at V and 7 bases at J, with 9 bases between. Study-wide points: Repertoires were obtained only post-peak T cell response. Nearly half of the spike-specific TCRs reportedly recognize variant regions that carry no mutations.

Comment on this clone: Its cognate antigen is unknown.

TCRdb's copy holds only in-frame clones and misses some; the assay was immunoSEQ multiplex PCR. This sample carries more than 80,000 clones, almost 90% of them seen once, and the ten largest clones take about 4.9%. The sequences come from peripheral blood, collected on day 0 of AZD1222 vaccination. The receptor was isolated from an adult in good health. The chain carries TRBV2 and TRBJ1-2; no clear D gene. In DNA, the CDR3 is TGTGCCAGCAGCGAGCGGGCTGGCTACACCTTC. Protein: CASSERAGYTF.